The 7 T cell receptor beta chains reported below all come from one sample, sequenced in a study of neurological immune-mediated disorders. TCRdb reprocessed the 5' RACE reads via MiXCR and lists one record per CDR3 protein. The sample lists under 40,000 distinct CDR3 sequences; around 4.5% were seen once. The sequenced material came from PBMCs. The receptors were gathered from a man between 18 and 35 years old in good health.

This clonotype was seen repeatedly, ten times or more. The V call is TRBV5-6, the J call TRBJ2-5; no clear D. Between the trimmed V and J ends, which lost 0 bases and 3 bases, there was a span of 6 bases. The CDR3 consists of 13 residues. CDR1 and CDR2 from the germline V gene are SGHDT and YYEEEE. In DNA, the CDR3 is TGTGCCAGCAGCTTGGGTCTGAAAGAGACCCAGTACTTC. Amino acid sequence: CASSLGLKETQYF.

This clonotype has at least ten counts. The rearrangement uses TRBV20-1 and TRBJ2-1; D tentatively fits TRBD1 or TRBD2 (6 bases each). The germline V gene has CDR1 DFQATT and CDR2 SNEGSKA (reference sequence). Trimming pared 6 bases from V and 8 bases from J, leaving 20 bases between. The CDR3 loop spans 14 amino acids. The CDR3 nucleotides read TGCAGTGCCGAACTAGGGGGGATTAACGATGAGCAGTTCTTC. As protein: CSAELGGINDEQFF.

This clonotype was picked up many times. V and J are TRBV29-1 and TRBJ2-3; TRBD1 matches 7 bases. Germline CDR1 reads SQVTM; CDR2 reads ANQGSEA. Unmatched junction bases numbered 5, after V lost 3 bases and J lost 2 bases. This CDR3 region has 14 residues. CDR3 residues: CSVDVRGNTDTQYF. Here the CDR3 DNA reads TGCAGCGTTGACGTCAGGGGGAACACAGATACGCAGTATTTT.

This clonotype appeared many times. The rearrangement uses TRBV24-1 and TRBJ2-2; TRBD1 matches at 8 bases. The trim removed 0 bases at V and 4 bases at J, leaving 6 bases unmatched. This CDR3 is built from 17 residues. Germline values: CDR1 KGHDR, CDR2 SFDVKD. DNA of the CDR3: TGTGCCACCAGTGATTTGCGACAGGGGCGGGCCACCGGGGAGCTGTTTTTT. Its translation: CATSDLRQGRATGELFF.

This clonotype was seen many times. Its ends do not fully match the called genes, so a read error is possible. The rearrangement links TRBV7-7 to TRBJ2-5, with TRBD2 matching over 9 bases. The CDR3 is 15 amino acids. CDR1 is SSHAT and CDR2 is FNYEAQ in the germline V gene (reference sequence). The DNA for the CDR3 is TGTGCTAGCAGCTCTCTAGCGGGGCCACAAGAGACCCAGTACTTC. This gives the protein CASSSLAGPQETQYF.

This clonotype has ten or more counts. V is TRBV4-2 and J is TRBJ2-2; tentative D call: TRBD1 (5 bases). There are 15 residues in the CDR3. In germline, CDR1 is LGHNA, CDR2 YNFKEQ. V dropped 1 base and J dropped 6 bases, with 12 bases sitting between them. CDR3: CASSQVPKGAGELFF. As DNA, the CDR3 is TGTGCCAGCAGCCAAGTCCCAAAAGGGGCCGGGGAGCTGTTTTTT.

This clonotype was picked up many times. The V call is TRBV7-2, the J call TRBJ2-7; 9 positions agree with TRBD1. V was clipped by 4 bases and J by 2 bases; unmatched bases: 3. CDR1 SGHTA and CDR2 FQGNSA come from the germline V gene. The CDR3 is made up of 14 amino acids. The CDR3 DNA follows: TGTGCCAGCAGCTCTCGGACAGGGGCCTACGAGCAGTACTTC. Its protein product is CASSSRTGAYEQYF. Looking up the rest from reference TRBV7-2 and TRBJ2-7 gives the full variable domain: GAGVSQSPSNKVTEKGKDVELRCDPISGHTALYWYRQSLGQGLEFLIYFQGNSAPDKSGLPSDRFSAERTGGSVSTLTIQRTQQEDSAVYLCASSSRTGAYEQYFGPGTRLTVT.